This T cell receptor beta chain was documented in a study of shared clonotypes between healthy human individuals. Each subset's genomic DNA was split evenly across several immunoSEQ plates. TCRdb's copy holds only in-frame clones and misses some; the assay was immunoSEQ multiplex PCR. The sample has 450,000 to 500,000 clones; approximately 80% are singletons. V shed 6 bases and J 1 base; nucleotides not matched to a gene: 10. The length of the CDR3 is 17 residues. In germline, CDR1 is SGHDT, CDR2 YYEEEE. The source material was PBMCs. This sequence originates from a woman in her thirties or forties in good health. Some clones in this sample may be carry-over from other donors' samples. The chain uses TRBV5-6 and TRBJ1-4, with 9 bases aligning to TRBD1. In DNA, the CDR3 is TGTGCCAGCACCCGGTGGGGACAGGGTGGAACTAATGAAAAACTGTTTTTT. This encodes CASTRWGQGGTNEKLFF.